This passage covers 17 T cell receptor beta chains from one sample sequenced in a study of blood T cells in healthy people across ages. The use of a sample-barcoded 5' primer and a J-beta primer mix characterized a second PCR of about 6 to 11 cycles. Each CDR3 protein is one row after TCRdb ran MiXCR on the 5' RACE reads. The table records almost 1 million distinct CDR3 sequences, roughly 51% of them present only once. The sequencing sample was made of blood. The receptors originated from an older woman in good health.

The J gene is TRBJ1-6, the V gene TRBV7-3, with 8 positions matching TRBD1. J was trimmed by 7 bases and V by 5 bases; bases with no gene match: 4. The CDR3 is made up of 14 amino acids. Per the germline V gene, CDR1 is SGHTA and CDR2 is FQGTGA. CDR3 sequence: CASSPTGENSPLHF. The CDR3 DNA sequence: TGTGCCAGCAGCCCGACAGGGGAGAATTCACCCCTCCACTTT.

The table lists this clonotype with a few counts. The chain has TRBV7-2 and TRBJ2-6, with D possibly being TRBD1 or TRBD2 (5 bases each). CDR1 is SGHTA and CDR2 is FQGNSA in the germline V gene. The CDR3 totals 16 residues. V lost 5 bases, J lost 2 bases, and 13 bases lay in between. CDR3 DNA: TGTGCCAGCAGCCCGCACTTGGGGGCTGGGGCCAACGTCCTGACTTTC. Translated: CASSPHLGAGANVLTF. Full variable domain (outside the CDR3, taken from reference TRBV7-2 and TRBJ2-6): GAGVSQSPSNKVTEKGKDVELRCDPISGHTALYWYRQSLGQGLEFLIYFQGNSAPDKSGLPSDRFSAERTGGSVSTLTIQRTQQEDSAVYLCASSPHLGAGANVLTFGAGSRLTVL.

This clonotype was picked up one time. The CDR3 reads CSASRAGAYEQYF. CDR3 bases: TGCAGTGCTAGTAGAGCGGGCGCCTACGAGCAGTACTTC. The chain uses TRBV20-1 and TRBJ2-5, with D maybe TRBD2 (6 bases). The DNA matches TRBJ2-7 better at its end, which makes the J call doubtful. The CDR3 runs to 13 residues. Looked up from germline, CDR1 is DFQATT and CDR2 is SNEGSKA (reference sequence).

This chain joins TRBV28 and TRBJ1-6; D perhaps matches TRBD1 (6 bases). The CDR3 contains 15 residues. Germline V CDR1 and CDR2: MDHEN, SYDVKM. With 3 bases removed from V and 10 bases from J, the gap between germline ends came to 16 bases. Here the CDR3 reads CASSLAGANGSPLHF. CDR3 bases: TGTGCCAGCAGTTTGGCGGGGGCCAACGGATCACCCCTCCACTTT.

V is TRBV20-1 and J is TRBJ2-7; D not certain. Germline assignment: CDR1 DFQATT and CDR2 SNEGSKA (reference sequence). V was pared by 0 bases and J by 3 bases, with 9 bases between. The CDR3 has 13 amino acids. As DNA, the CDR3 is TGCAGTGCTAGAGATTCGGTGATCTACGAGCAGTACTTC. Its translation is CSARDSVIYEQYF.

This chain connects TRBV20-1 to TRBJ2-7; tentative D call: TRBD2 (6 bases). Gene TRBJ2-5 matches the end of the DNA better, so the J call may be wrong. CDR1 is DFQATT, CDR2 SNEGSKA, per germline (reference sequence). The CDR3 length is 13 residues. The CDR3 sequence: CSARDGSLETQYF. As DNA, the CDR3 is TGCAGTGCTAGAGACGGGAGCTTGGAGACCCAGTACTTC.

This clonotype showed up just a few times. The V gene is TRBV4-1, the J gene TRBJ2-4, with TRBD1 matching 10 bases. Germline V gene data show CDR1 as MGHRA and CDR2 as YSYEKL. This CDR3 region has 15 residues. J gave up 13 bases and V 3 bases, and 12 bases lay outside the gene matches. In nucleotides, the CDR3 is TGCGCCAGCAGCCAGGACAGGGGGGAATTGAGGGAGCAGTACTTC. This gives the protein CASSQDRGELREQYF.

This clonotype was observed a few times. The genes are TRBV20-1 and TRBJ2-5, with D hard to call. The CDR3 is made up of 15 amino acids. Deletions cut 1 base from V and 5 bases from J, with 17 bases between. The germline gives CDR1 DFQATT, CDR2 SNEGSKA (reference sequence). In DNA, the CDR3 is TGCAGTGCTAGAGCCAGAGTCGAGCCCTGGGAGACCCAGTACTTC. Encoded protein: CSARARVEPWETQYF.

The chain couples TRBV28 to TRBJ1-1, with D hard to call. Germline V lookup: CDR1 MDHEN, CDR2 SYDVKM. Trimming removed 5 bases from V and 1 base from J, with 8 bases in between. This CDR3 is 13 amino acids long. CDR3 DNA: TGTGCCAGCAGTCCATTAAAGAACACTGAAGCTTTCTTT. Translating it yields CASSPLKNTEAFF. The complete variable domain, with remaining parts taken from reference TRBV28 and TRBJ1-1, reads DVKVTQSSRYLVKRTGEKVFLECVQDMDHENMFWYRQDPGLGLRLIYFSYDVKMKEKGDIPEGYSVSREKKERFSLILESASTNQTSMYLCASSPLKNTEAFFGQGTRLTVV.

This rearrangement joins TRBV4-1 to TRBJ1-1, with no clear D. Germline CDR1 is MGHRA and CDR2 is YSYEKL. Trimming left V 1 base short and J 11 bases short, with 11 bases between. This CDR3 region has 12 residues. This CDR3 is CASSQVGRKAFF. For the CDR3, the DNA is TGCGCCAGCAGCCAAGTCGGCCGCAAGGCTTTCTTT.

The V call is TRBV4-2, the J call TRBJ1-2; 9 positions agree with TRBD1. Germline-derived CDR1 and CDR2 are LGHNA and YNFKEQ. The CDR3 has 16 residues. With V trimmed by 0 bases and J by 4 bases, 6 bases remained unmatched. CDR3 sequence reads: CASSQERTGAFYGYTF. The CDR3 coding sequence is TGTGCCAGCAGCCAAGAACGGACAGGGGCTTTCTATGGCTACACCTTC.

The rearrangement uses TRBV6-1 and TRBJ2-3; D is ambiguous. V lost 3 bases and J lost 5, with 27 bases in between. CDR1 MNHNS and CDR2 SASEGT come from the germline V gene. The CDR3 has 19 amino acids. The CDR3 nucleotides are TGTGCCAGCAGTGATAGACTCCAATACTCCCTATATAGTGGAGATACGCAGTATTTT. It yields the protein CASSDRLQYSLYSGDTQYF.

The CDR3 DNA reads TGTGCCAGCAGCTATAGCGGGAGCGACGCAGATACGCAGTATTTT. It specifies CASSYSGSDADTQYF. The chain links TRBV7-2 to TRBJ2-3, with TRBD2 matching over 9 bases. Unmatched junction bases numbered 6, after V lost 4 bases and J lost 4 bases. In germline, CDR1 is SGHTA, CDR2 FQGNSA. The CDR3 runs to 15 residues.

This clonotype occurred a few times. V and J are TRBV20-1 and TRBJ2-7; 9 nucleotides align to TRBD1. The CDR3 contains 15 residues. Germline CDR1 DFQATT, CDR2 SNEGSKA (reference sequence). V lost 2 bases to trimming and J lost 3 bases; unmatched junction nucleotides: 8. The CDR3: CSARSPGQGDYEQYF. CDR3 nucleotides: TGCAGTGCTAGATCCCCGGGACAGGGAGACTACGAGCAGTACTTC.

This clonotype was counted once. The chain joins TRBV20-1 to TRBJ2-7; D may be TRBD1 (6 bases). Germline CDR1 reads DFQATT; CDR2 reads SNEGSKA (reference sequence). V was pared by 2 bases and J by 0 bases, with 17 bases between. CDR3 length equals 16 residues. CDR3 DNA: TGCAGTGCTAGAAGCCCAGGGGTGGGGAGCTCCTACGAGCAGTACTTC. The encoded protein is CSARSPGVGSSYEQYF.

This clonotype came up many times. J is TRBJ2-7 and V is TRBV20-1; 11 bases line up with TRBD2. J gave up 2 bases and V 7 bases, and 13 bases lay outside the gene matches. CDR1 is DFQATT, CDR2 SNEGSKA, per germline (reference sequence). The CDR3 contains 16 residues. CDR3 DNA sequence: TGCAGTGTAAAGCACCCCGGACTAGCGGGTGCCTACGAGCAGTACTTC. Encoded protein: CSVKHPGLAGAYEQYF.

J is TRBJ1-6 and V is TRBV12-3 or TRBV12-4; the D gene is possibly TRBD1 (5 bases). The CDR3 runs 14 residues. Trimming left V 5 bases short and J 6 bases short, with 11 bases between. CDR3 sequence: CASSTTGVNSPLHF. CDR3 sequence (DNA): TGTGCCAGCAGTACAACAGGTGTTAATTCACCCCTCCACTTT.